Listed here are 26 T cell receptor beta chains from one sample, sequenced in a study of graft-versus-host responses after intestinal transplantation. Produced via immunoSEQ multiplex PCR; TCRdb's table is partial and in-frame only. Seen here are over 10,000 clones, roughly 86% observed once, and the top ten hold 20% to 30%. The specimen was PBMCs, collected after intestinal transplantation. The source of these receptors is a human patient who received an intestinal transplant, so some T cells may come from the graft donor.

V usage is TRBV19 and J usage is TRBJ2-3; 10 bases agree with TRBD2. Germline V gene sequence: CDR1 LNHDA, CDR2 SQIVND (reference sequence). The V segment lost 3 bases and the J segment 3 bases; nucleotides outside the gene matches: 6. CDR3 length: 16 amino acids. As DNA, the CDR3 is TGTGCCAGTAGTATCCCTAGCGGGAGAGGTACAGATACGCAGTATTTT. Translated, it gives CASSIPSGRGTDTQYF.

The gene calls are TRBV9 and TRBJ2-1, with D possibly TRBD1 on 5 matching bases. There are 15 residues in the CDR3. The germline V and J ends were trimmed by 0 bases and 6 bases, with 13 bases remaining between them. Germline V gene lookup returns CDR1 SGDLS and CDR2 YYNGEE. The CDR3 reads CASSVAPGNTNEQFF. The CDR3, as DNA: TGTGCCAGCAGCGTAGCCCCAGGGAATACCAATGAGCAGTTCTTC. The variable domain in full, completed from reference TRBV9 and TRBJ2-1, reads DSGVTQTPKHLITATGQRVTLRCSPRSGDLSVYWYQQSLDQGLQFLIQYYNGEERAKGNILERFSAQQFPDLHSELNLSSLELGDSALYFCASSVAPGNTNEQFFGPGTRLTVL.

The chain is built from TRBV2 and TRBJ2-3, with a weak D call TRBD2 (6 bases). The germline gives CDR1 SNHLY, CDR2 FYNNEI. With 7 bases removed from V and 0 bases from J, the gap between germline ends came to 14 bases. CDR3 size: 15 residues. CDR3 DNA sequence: TGTGCCAGCATGGTCGGGACTGGAAGCACAGATACGCAGTATTTT. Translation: CASMVGTGSTDTQYF.

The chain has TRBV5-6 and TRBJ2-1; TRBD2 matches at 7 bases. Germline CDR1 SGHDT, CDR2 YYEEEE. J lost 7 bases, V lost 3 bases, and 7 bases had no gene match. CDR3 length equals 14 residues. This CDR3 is CASSSILAWNEQFF. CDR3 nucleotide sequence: TGTGCCAGCAGCTCGATACTAGCGTGGAATGAGCAGTTCTTC.

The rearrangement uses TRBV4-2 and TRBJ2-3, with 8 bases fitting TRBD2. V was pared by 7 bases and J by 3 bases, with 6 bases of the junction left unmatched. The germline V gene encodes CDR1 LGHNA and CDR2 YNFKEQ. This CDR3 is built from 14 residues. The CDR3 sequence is CASTQRERTDTQYF. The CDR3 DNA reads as TGTGCCAGCACCCAGCGGGAGAGGACAGATACGCAGTATTTT.

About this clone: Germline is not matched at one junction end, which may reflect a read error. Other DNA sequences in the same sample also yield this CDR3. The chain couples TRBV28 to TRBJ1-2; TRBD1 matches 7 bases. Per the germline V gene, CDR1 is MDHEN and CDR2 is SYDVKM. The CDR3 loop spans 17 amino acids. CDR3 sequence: CARRGAVRGTLNYGYTF. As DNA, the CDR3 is TGTGCCCGCAGGGGGGCGGTGAGGGGCACTCTAAACTATGGCTACACCTTC.

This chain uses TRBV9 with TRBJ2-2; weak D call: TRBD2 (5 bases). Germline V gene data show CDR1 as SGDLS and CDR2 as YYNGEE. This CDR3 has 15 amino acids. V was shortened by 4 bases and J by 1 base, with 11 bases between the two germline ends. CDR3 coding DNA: TGTGCCAGCAGCCTCCCCGGAGGGAACACCGGGGAGCTGTTTTTT. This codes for CASSLPGGNTGELFF.

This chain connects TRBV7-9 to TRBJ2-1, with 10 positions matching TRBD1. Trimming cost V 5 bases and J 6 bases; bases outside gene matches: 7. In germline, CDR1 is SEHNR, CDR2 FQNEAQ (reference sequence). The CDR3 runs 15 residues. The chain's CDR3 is CASSVTGGLVNEQFF. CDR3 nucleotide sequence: TGTGCCAGCAGCGTGACAGGGGGCCTAGTCAATGAGCAGTTCTTC.

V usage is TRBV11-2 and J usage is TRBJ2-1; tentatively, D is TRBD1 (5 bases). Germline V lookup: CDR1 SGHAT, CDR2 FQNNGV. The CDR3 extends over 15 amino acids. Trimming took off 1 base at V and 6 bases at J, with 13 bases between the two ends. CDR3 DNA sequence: TGTGCCAGCAGCTTAGTCCCACAGGTTTCCAATGAGCAGTTCTTC. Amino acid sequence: CASSLVPQVSNEQFF.

The CDR3 nucleotides read TGTGCCAGCAGTTTCCCCCTGAGTTCCTACGAGCAGTACTTC. Protein sequence: CASSFPLSSYEQYF. The chain combines TRBV28 with TRBJ2-7; no clear D. Trimming cost V 3 bases and J 1 base, with 10 bases left between them. There are 14 residues in the CDR3. Germline CDR1 is MDHEN and CDR2 is SYDVKM.

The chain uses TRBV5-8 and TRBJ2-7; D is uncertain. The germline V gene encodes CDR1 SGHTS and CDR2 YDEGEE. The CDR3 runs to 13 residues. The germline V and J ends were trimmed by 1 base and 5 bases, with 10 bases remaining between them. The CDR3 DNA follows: TGTGCCAGCAGCTTGTCCCGGACCGACGAGCAGTACTTC. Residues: CASSLSRTDEQYF.

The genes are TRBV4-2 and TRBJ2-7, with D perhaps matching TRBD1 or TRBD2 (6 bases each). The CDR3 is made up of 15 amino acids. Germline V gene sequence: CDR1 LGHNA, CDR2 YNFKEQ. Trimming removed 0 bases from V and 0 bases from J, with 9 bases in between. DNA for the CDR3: TGTGCCAGCAGCCAAGAAGGGGGGAGCTCCTACGAGCAGTACTTC. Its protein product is CASSQEGGSSYEQYF.

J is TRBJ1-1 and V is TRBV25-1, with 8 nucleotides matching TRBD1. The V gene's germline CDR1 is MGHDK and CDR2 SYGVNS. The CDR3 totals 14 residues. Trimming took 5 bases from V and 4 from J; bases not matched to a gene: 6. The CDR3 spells CASSLGQGGTEAFF. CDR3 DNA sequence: TGTGCCAGCAGTCTAGGACAGGGCGGCACTGAAGCTTTCTTT. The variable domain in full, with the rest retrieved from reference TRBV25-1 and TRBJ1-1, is EADIYQTPRYLVIGTGKKITLECSQTMGHDKMYWYQQDPGMELHLIHYSYGVNSTEKGDLSSESTVSRIRTEHFPLTLESARPSHTSQYLCASSLGQGGTEAFFGQGTRLTVV.

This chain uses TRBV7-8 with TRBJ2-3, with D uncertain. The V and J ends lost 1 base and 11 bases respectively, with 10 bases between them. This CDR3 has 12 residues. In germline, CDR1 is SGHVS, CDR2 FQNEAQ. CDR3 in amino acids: CASSLGDLRQYF. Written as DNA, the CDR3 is TGTGCCAGCAGCTTAGGAGACCTTAGGCAGTATTTT.

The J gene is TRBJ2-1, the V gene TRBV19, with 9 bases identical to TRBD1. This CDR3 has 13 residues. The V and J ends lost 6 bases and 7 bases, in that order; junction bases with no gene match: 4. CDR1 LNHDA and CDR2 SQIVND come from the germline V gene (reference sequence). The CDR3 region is CASSWTGVNEQFF. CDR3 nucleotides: TGTGCCAGTAGCTGGACAGGGGTGAATGAGCAGTTCTTC.

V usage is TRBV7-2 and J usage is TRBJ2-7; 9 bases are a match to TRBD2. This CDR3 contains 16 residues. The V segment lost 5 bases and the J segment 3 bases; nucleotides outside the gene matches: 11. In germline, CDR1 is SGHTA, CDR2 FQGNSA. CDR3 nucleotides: TGTGCCAGCAGCCGGTTCCCCCAGACTAGCGGCTACGAGCAGTACTTC. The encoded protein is CASSRFPQTSGYEQYF.

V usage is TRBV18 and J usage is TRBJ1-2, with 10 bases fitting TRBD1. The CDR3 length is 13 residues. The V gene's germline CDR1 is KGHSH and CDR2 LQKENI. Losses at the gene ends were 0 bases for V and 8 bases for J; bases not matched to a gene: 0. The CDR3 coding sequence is TGTGCCAGCTCACCACCGACAGGGGGCGGCTACACCTTC. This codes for CASSPPTGGGYTF.

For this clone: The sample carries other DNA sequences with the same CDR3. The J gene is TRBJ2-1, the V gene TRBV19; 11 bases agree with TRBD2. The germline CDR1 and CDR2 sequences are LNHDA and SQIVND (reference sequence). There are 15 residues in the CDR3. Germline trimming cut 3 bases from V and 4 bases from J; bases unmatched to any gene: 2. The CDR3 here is CASSMGTSGYNEQFF. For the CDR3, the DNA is TGTGCCAGTAGTATGGGGACTAGCGGTTACAATGAGCAGTTCTTC.

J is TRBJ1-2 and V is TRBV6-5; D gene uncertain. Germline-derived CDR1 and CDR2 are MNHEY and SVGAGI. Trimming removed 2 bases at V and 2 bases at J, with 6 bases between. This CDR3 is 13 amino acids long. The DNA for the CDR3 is TGTGCCAGCAGTTACGGGAAAAACTATGGCTACACCTTC. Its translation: CASSYGKNYGYTF.

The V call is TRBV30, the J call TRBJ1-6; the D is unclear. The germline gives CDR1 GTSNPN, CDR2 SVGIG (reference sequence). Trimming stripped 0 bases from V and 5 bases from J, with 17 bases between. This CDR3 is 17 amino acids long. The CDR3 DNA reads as TGTGCCTGGAGTGTAAGTCGGGTATCGGGTGATAATTCACCCCTCCACTTT. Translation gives CAWSVSRVSGDNSPLHF.

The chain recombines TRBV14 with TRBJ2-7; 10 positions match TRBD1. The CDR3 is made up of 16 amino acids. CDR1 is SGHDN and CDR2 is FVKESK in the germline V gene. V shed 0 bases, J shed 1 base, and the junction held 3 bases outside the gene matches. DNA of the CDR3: TGTGCCAGCAGCCAAGATTTGGGACAGGGGTCCTACGAGCAGTACTTC. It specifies CASSQDLGQGSYEQYF.

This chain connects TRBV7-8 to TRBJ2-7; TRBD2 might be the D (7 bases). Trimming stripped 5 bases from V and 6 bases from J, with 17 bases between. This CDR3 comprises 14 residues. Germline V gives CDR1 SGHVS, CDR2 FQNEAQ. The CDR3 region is CASSERRGGPEQYF. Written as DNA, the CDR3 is TGTGCCAGCAGCGAACGGAGGGGGGGCCCCGAGCAGTACTTC.

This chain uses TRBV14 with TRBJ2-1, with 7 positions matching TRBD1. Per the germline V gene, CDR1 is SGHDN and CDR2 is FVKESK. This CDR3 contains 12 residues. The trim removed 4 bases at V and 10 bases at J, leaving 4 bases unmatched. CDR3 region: CASSPTGREQFF. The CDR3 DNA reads TGTGCCAGCAGCCCGACAGGGCGCGAGCAGTTCTTC. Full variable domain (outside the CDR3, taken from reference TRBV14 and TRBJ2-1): EAGVTQFPSHSVIEKGQTVTLRCDPISGHDNLYWYRRVMGKEIKFLLHFVKESKQDESGMPNNRFLAERTGGTYSTLKVQPAELEDSGVYFCASSPTGREQFFGPGTRLTVL.

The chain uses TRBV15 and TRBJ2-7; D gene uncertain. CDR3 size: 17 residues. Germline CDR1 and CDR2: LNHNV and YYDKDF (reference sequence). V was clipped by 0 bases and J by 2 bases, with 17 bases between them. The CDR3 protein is CATSRDLVRRRPYEQYF. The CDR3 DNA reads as TGTGCCACCAGCAGAGACCTGGTTAGGAGAAGACCCTACGAGCAGTACTTC.

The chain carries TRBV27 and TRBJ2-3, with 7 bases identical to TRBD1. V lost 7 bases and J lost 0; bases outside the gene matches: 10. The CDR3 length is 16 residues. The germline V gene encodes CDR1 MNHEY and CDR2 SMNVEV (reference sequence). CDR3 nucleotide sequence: TGTGCCAGCACCCCCAGACAGGGCCTAAGCACAGATACGCAGTATTTT. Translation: CASTPRQGLSTDTQYF.

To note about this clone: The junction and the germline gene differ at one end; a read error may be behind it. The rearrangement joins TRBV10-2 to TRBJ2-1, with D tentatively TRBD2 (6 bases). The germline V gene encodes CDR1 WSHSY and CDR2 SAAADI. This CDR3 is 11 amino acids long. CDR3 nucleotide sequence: TGCGCCAGCAGTGACTCAGGACGGGAGCTCTTC. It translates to CASSDSGRELF.